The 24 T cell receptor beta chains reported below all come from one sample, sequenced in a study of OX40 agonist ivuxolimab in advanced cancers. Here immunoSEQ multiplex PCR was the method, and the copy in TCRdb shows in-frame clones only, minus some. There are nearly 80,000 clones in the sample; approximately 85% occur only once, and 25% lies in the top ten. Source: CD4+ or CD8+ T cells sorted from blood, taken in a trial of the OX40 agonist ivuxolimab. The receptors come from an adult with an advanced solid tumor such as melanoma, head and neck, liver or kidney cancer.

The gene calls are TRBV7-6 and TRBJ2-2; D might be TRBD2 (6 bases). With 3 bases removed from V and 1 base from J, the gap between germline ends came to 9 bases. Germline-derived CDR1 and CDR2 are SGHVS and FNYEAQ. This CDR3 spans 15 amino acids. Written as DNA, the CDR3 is TGTGCCAGCAGCTTGGGACTCTTGAACACCGGGGAGCTGTTTTTT. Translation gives CASSLGLLNTGELFF.

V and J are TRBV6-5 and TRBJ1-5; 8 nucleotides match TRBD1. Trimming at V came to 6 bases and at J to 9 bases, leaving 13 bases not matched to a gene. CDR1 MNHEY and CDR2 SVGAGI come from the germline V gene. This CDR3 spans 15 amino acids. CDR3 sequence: CASSKTGDSRRPQHF. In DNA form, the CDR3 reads TGTGCCAGCAGCAAGACAGGGGATTCTCGTAGGCCCCAGCATTTT.

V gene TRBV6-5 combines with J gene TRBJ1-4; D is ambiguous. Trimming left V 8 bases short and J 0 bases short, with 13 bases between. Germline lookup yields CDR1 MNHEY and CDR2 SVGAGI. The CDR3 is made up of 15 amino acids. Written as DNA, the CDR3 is TGTGCCAGCCTCACTTGGGAATCAACTAATGAAAAACTGTTTTTT. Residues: CASLTWESTNEKLFF.

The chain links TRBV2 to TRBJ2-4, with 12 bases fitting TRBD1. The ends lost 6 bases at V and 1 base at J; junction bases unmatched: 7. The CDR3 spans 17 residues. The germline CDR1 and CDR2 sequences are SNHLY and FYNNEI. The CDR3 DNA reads TGTGCCAGCAGGTGGGACAGGGGGCCTATGGCCAAAAACATTCAGTACTTC. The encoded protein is CASRWDRGPMAKNIQYF. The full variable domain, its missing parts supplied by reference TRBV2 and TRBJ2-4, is EPEVTQTPSHQVTQMGQEVILRCVPISNHLYFYWYRQILGQKVEFLVSFYNNEISEKSEIFDDQFSVERPDGSNFTLKIRSTKLEDSAMYFCASRWDRGPMAKNIQYFGAGTRLSVL.

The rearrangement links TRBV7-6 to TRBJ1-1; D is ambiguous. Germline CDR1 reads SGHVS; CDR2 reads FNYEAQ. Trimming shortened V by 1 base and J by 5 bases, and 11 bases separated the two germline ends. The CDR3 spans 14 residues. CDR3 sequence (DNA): TGTGCCAGCAGCTTAGGGCTGGGAAGGACTGAAGCTTTCTTT. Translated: CASSLGLGRTEAFF.

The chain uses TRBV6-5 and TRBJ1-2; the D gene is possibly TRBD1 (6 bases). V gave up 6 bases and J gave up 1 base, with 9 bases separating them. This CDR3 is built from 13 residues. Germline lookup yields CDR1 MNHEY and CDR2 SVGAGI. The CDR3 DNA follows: TGTGCCAGCAGCCCGGACAGTAACTATGGCTACACCTTC. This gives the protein CASSPDSNYGYTF.

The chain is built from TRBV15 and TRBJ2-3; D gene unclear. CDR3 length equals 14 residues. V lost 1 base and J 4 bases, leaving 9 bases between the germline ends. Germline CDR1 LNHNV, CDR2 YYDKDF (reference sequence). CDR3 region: CATSRAQLADTQYF. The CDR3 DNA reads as TGTGCCACCAGCAGAGCCCAGCTCGCAGATACGCAGTATTTT. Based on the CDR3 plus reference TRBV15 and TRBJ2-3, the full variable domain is DAMVIQNPRYQVTQFGKPVTLSCSQTLNHNVMYWYQQKSSQAPKLLFHYYDKDFNNEADTPDNFQSRRPNTSFCFLDIRSPGLGDTAMYLCATSRAQLADTQYFGPGTRLTVL.

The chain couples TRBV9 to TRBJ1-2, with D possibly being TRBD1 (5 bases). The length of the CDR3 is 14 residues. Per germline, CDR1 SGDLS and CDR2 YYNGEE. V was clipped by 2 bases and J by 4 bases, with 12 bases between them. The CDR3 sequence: CASSVRRDGYGYTF. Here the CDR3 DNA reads TGTGCCAGCAGCGTTCGCAGGGATGGCTATGGCTACACCTTC. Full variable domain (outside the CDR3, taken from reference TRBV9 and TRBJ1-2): DSGVTQTPKHLITATGQRVTLRCSPRSGDLSVYWYQQSLDQGLQFLIQYYNGEERAKGNILERFSAQQFPDLHSELNLSSLELGDSALYFCASSVRRDGYGYTFGSGTRLTVV.

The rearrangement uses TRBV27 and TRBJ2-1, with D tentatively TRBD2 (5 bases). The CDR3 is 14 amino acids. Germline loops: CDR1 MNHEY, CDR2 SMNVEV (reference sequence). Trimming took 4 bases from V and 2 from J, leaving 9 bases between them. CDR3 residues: CASSYAGTYNEQFF. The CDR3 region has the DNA TGTGCCAGCAGTTACGCCGGGACCTACAATGAGCAGTTCTTC.

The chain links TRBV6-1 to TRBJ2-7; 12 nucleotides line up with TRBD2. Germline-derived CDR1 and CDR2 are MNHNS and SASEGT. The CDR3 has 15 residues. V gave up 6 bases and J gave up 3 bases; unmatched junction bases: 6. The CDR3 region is CASRILAGGIYEQYF. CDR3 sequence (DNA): TGTGCCAGCAGAATACTAGCGGGGGGAATCTACGAGCAGTACTTC.

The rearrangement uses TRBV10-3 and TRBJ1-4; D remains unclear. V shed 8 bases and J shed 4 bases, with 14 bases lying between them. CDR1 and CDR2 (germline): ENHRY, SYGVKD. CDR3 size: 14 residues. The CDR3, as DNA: TGTGCCATCGGGGAGATGGGCCGTAATGAAAAACTGTTTTTT. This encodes CAIGEMGRNEKLFF.

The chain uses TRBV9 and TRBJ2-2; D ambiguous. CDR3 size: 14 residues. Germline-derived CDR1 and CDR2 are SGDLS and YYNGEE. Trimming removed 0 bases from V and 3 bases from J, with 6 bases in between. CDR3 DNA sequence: TGTGCCAGCAGCGTAGGTCCTGACACCGGGGAGCTGTTTTTT. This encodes CASSVGPDTGELFF.

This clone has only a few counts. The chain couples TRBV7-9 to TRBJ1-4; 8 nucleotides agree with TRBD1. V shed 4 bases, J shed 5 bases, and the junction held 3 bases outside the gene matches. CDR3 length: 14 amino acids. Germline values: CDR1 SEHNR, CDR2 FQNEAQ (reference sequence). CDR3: CASSWDRWNEKLFF. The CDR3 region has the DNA TGTGCCAGCAGCTGGGACAGGTGGAATGAAAAACTGTTTTTT.

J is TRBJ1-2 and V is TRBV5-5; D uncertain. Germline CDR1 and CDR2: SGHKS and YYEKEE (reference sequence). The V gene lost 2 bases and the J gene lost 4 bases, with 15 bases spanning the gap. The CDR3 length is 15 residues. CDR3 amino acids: CASSFSLADGYGYTF. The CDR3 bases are TGTGCCAGCAGCTTTTCCCTTGCGGACGGCTATGGCTACACCTTC.

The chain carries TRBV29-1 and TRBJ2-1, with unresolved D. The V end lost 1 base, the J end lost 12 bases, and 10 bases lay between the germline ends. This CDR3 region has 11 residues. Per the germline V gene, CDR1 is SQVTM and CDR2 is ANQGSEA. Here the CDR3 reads CSVEVLDPQFF. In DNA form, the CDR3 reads TGCAGCGTTGAAGTTCTGGACCCGCAGTTCTTC.

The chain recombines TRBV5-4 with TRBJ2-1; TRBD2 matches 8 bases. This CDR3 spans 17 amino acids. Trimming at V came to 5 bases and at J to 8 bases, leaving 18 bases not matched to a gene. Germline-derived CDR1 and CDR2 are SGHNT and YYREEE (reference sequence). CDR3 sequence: CASRPPGTSTNRDEQFF. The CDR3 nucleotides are TGTGCCAGCAGACCTCCCGGGACTAGTACTAACAGGGATGAGCAGTTCTTC.

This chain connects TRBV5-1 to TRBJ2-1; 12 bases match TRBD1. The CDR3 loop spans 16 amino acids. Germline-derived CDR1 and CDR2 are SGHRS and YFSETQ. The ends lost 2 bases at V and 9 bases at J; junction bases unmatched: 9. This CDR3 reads CASSFRGQGAPGEQFF. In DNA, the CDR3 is TGCGCCAGCAGCTTTAGGGGACAGGGGGCGCCCGGTGAGCAGTTCTTC.

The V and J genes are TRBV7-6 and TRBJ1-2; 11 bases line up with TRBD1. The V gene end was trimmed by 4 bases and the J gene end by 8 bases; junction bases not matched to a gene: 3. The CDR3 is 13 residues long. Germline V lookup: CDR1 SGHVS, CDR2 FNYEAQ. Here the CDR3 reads CASSWTGGGGYTF. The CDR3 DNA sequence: TGTGCCAGCAGCTGGACAGGGGGCGGGGGCTACACCTTC.

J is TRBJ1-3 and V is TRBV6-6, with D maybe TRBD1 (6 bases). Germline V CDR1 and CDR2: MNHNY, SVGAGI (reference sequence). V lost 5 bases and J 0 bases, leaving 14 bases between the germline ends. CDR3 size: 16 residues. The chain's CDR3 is CASSIAGHYSGNTIYF. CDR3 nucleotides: TGTGCCAGCAGTATAGCGGGACACTACTCTGGAAACACCATATATTTT.

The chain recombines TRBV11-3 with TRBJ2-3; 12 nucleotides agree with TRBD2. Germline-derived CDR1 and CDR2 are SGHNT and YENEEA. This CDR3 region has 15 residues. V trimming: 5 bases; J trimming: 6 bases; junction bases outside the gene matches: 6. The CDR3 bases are TGTGCCAGCAGCCGCGGACTAGCGGGACTGGATACGCAGTATTTT. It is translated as CASSRGLAGLDTQYF. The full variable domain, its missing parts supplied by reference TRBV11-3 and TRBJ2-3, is EAGVVQSPRYKIIEKKQPVAFWCNPISGHNTLYWYLQNLGQGPELLIRYENEEAVDDSQLPKDRFSAERLKGVDSTLKIQPAELGDSAVYLCASSRGLAGLDTQYFGPGTRLTVL.

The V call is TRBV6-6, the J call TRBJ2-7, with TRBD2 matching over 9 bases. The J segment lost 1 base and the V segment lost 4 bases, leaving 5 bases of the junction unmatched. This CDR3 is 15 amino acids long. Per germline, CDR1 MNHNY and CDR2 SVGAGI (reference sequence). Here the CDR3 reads CASSWRLAESYEQYF. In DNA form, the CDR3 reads TGTGCCAGCAGTTGGAGACTAGCGGAATCCTACGAGCAGTACTTC.

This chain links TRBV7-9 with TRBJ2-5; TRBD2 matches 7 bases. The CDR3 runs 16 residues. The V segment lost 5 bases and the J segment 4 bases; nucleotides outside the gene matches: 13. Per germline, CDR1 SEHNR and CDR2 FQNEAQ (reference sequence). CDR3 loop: CASSGRLAGVAETQYF. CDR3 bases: TGTGCCAGCAGCGGACGACTAGCCGGGGTAGCAGAGACCCAGTACTTC.

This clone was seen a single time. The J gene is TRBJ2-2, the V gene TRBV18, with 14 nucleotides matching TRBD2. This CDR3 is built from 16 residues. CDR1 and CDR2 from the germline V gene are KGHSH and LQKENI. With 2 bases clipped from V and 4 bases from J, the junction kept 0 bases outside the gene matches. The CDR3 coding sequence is TGTGCCAGCTCACCAGGACTAGCGGGAGGCACCGGGGAGCTGTTTTTT. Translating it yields CASSPGLAGGTGELFF.

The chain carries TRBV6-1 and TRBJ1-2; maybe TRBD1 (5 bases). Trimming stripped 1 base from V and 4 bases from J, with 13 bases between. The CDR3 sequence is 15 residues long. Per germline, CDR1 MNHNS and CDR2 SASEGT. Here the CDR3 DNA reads TGTGCCAGCAGTGAAGTTGGGGCCGGTGTCTATGGCTACACCTTC. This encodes CASSEVGAGVYGYTF.